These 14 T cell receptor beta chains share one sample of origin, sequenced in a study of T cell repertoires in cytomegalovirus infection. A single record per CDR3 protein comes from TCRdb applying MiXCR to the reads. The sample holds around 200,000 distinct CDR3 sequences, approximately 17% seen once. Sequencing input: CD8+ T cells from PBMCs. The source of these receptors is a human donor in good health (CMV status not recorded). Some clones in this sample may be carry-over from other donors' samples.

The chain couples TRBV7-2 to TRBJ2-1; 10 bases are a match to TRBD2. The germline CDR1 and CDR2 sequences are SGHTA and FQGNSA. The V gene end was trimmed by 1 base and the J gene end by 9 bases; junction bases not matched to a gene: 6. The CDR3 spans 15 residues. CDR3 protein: CASSLVAGGRSEQFF. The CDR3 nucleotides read TGTGCCAGCAGCTTAGTAGCGGGGGGCCGCAGTGAGCAGTTCTTC.

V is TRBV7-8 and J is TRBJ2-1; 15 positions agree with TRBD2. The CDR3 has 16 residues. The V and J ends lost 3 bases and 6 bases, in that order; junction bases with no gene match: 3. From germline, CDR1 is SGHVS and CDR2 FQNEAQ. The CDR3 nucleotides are TGTGCCAGCAGCTTCTGGACTAGCGGGGGGGCCAATGAGCAGTTCTTC. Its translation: CASSFWTSGGANEQFF.

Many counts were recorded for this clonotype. This CDR3 is CASGYRLPTDTQYF. The CDR3 nucleotides read TGTGCCAGCGGATATCGCCTCCCCACAGATACGCAGTATTTT. This chain links TRBV7-2 with TRBJ2-3, with no clear D. Germline V gene sequence: CDR1 SGHTA, CDR2 FQGNSA. V gave up 8 bases and J gave up 2 bases, with 14 bases separating them. The CDR3 spans 14 residues.

The CDR3 sequence: CASRTRKYGNQPQHF. Written as DNA, the CDR3 is TGTGCCAGCAGGACGCGCAAATATGGAAATCAGCCCCAGCATTTT. This chain connects TRBV6-1 to TRBJ1-5; D is unclear. The CDR3 is made up of 15 amino acids. V lost 6 bases to trimming and J lost 4 bases, with 16 bases between them. Germline CDR1 MNHNS, CDR2 SASEGT.

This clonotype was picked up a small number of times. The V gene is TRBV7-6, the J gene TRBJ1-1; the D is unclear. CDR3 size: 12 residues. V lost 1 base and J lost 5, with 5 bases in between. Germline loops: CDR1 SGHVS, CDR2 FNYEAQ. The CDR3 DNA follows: TGTGCCAGCAGCTTAGAGGTTACTGAAGCTTTCTTT. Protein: CASSLEVTEAFF. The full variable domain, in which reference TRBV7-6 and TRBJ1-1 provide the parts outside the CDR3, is GAGVSQSPRYKVTKRGQDVALRCDPISGHVSLYWYRQALGQGPEFLTYFNYEAQQDKSGLPNDRFSAERPEGSISTLTIQRTEQRDSAMYRCASSLEVTEAFFGQGTRLTVV.

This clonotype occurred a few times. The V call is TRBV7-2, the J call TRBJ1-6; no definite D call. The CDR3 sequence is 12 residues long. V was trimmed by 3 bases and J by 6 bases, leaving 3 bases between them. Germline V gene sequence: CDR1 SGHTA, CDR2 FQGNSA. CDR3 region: CASSFINSPLHF. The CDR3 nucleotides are TGTGCCAGCAGCTTCATTAATTCACCCCTCCACTTT.

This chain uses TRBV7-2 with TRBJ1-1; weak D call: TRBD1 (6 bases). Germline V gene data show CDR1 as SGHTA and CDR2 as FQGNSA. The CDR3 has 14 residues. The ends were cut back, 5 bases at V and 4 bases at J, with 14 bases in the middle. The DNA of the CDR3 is TGTGCCAGCAGCCGCCCGGGAGGGGGCACTGAAGCTTTCTTT. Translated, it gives CASSRPGGGTEAFF.

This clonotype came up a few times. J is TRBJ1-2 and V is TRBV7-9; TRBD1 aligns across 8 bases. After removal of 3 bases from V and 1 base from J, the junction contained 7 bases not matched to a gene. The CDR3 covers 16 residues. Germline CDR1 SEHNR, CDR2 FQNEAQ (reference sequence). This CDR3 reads CASSFIGQGGNYGYTF. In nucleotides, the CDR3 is TGTGCCAGCAGCTTTATCGGACAGGGCGGTAACTATGGCTACACCTTC.

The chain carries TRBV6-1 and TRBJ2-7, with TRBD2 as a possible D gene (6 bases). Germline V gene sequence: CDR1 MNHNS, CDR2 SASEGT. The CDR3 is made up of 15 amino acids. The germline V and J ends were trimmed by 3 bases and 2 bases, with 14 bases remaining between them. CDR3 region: CASSDPVGGAYEQYF. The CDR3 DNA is TGTGCCAGCAGTGACCCGGTCGGGGGAGCCTACGAGCAGTACTTC.

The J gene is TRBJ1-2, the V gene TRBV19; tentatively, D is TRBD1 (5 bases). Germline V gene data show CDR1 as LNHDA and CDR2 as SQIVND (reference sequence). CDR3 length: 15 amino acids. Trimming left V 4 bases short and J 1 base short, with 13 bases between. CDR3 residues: CASSNYLRDNYGYTF. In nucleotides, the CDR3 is TGTGCCAGTAGTAACTACCTCAGGGATAACTATGGCTACACCTTC.

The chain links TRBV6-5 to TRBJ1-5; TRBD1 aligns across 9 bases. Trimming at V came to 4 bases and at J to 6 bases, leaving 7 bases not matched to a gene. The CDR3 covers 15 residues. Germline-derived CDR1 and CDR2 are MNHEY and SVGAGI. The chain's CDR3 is CASSSQGAVGQPQHF. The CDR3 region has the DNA TGTGCCAGCAGTTCACAGGGGGCGGTGGGTCAGCCCCAGCATTTT.

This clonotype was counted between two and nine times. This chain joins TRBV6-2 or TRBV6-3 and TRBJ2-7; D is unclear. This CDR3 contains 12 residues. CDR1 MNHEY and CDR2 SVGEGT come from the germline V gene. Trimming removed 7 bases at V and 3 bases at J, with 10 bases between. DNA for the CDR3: TGTGCCAGCACCTGGGGAAGCTACGAGCAGTACTTC. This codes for CASTWGSYEQYF.

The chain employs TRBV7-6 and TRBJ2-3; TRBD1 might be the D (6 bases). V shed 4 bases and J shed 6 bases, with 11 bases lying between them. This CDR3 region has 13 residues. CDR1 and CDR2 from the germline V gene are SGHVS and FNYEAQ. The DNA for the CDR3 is TGTGCCAGCAGCTCGAGGGGGATCGATACGCAGTATTTT. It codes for CASSSRGIDTQYF.

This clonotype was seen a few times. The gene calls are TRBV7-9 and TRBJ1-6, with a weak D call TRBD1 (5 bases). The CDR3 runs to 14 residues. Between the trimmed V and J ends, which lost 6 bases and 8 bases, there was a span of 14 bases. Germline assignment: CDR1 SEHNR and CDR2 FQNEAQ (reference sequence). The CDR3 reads CASSQGAGYSPLHF. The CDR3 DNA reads TGTGCCAGCAGTCAGGGAGCTGGGTATTCACCCCTCCACTTT.